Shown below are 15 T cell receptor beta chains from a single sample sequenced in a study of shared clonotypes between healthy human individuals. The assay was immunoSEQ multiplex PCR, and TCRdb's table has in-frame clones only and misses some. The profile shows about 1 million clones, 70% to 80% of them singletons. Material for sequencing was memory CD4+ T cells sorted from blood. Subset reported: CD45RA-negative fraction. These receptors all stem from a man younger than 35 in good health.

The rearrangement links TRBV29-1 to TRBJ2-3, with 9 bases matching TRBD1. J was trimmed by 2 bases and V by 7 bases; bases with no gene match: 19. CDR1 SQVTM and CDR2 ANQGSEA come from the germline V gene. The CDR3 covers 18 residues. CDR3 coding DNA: TGCAGCGCCCTGGGGGGGACAGGGCGTTGGGGGGACACAGATACGCAGTATTTT. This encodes CSALGGTGRWGDTDTQYF.

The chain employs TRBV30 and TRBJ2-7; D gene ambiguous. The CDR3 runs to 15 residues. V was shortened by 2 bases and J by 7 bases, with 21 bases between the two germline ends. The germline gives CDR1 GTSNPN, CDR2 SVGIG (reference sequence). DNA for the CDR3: TGTGCCTGGAGTTCCCCCCTTATAGTCGTGCGGGAGCAGTACTTC. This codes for CAWSSPLIVVREQYF.

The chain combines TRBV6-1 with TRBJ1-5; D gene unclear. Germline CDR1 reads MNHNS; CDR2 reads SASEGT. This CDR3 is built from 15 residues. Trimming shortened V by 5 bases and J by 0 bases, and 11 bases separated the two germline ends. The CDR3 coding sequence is TGTGCCAGCAGTCCGCAGACTCTTAGCAATCAGCCCCAGCATTTT. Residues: CASSPQTLSNQPQHF.

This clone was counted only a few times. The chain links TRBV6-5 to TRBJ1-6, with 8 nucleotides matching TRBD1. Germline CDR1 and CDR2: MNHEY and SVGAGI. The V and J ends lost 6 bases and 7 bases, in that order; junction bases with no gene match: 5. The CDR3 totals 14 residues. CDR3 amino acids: CASSRQGFNSPLHF. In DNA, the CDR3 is TGTGCCAGCAGCCGACAGGGGTTCAATTCACCCCTCCACTTT.

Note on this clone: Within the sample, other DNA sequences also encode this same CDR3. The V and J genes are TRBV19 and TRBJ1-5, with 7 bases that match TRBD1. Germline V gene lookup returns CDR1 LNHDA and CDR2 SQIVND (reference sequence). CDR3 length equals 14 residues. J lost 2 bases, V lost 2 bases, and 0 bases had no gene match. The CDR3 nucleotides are TGTGCCAGTAGTATACAGGGGGGCAATCAGCCCCAGCATTTT. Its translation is CASSIQGGNQPQHF.

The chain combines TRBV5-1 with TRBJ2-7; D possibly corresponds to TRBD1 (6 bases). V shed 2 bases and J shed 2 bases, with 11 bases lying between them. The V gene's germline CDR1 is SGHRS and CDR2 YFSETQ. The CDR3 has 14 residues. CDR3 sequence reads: CASSLGTTTYEQYF. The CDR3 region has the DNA TGCGCCAGCAGCTTAGGGACAACTACCTACGAGCAGTACTTC.

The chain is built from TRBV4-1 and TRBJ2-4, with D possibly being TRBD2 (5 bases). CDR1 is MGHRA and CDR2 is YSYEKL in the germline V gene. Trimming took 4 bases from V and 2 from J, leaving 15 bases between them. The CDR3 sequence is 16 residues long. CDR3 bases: TGCGCCAGCAGCCGGGAGCCTCGATTTTCCAAAAACATTCAGTACTTC. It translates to CASSREPRFSKNIQYF.

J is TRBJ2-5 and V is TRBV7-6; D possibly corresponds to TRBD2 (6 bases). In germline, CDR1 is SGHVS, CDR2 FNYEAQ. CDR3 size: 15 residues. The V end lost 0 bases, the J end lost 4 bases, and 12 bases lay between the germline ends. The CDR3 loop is CASSLANFGGETQYF. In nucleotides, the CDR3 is TGTGCCAGCAGCTTAGCCAATTTCGGGGGAGAGACCCAGTACTTC.

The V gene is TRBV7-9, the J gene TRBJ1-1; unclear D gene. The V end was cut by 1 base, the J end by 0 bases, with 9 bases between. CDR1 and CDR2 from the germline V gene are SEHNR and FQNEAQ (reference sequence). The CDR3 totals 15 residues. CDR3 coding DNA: TGTGCCAGCAGCTTAGAGGCGCTGATGAACACTGAAGCTTTCTTT. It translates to CASSLEALMNTEAFF.

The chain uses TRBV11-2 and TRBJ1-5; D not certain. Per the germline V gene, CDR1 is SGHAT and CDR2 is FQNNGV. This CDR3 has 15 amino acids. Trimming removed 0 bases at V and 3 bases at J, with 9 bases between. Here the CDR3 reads CASSLEGGNNQPQHF. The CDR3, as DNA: TGTGCCAGCAGCTTAGAAGGCGGGAACAATCAGCCCCAGCATTTT.

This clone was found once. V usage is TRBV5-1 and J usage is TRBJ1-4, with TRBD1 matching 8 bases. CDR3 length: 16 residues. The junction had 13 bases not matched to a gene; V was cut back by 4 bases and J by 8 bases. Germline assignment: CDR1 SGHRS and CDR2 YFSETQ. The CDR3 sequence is CASSTGPGQAREKLFF. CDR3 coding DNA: TGCGCCAGCAGCACCGGACCGGGACAGGCAAGGGAAAAACTGTTTTTT.

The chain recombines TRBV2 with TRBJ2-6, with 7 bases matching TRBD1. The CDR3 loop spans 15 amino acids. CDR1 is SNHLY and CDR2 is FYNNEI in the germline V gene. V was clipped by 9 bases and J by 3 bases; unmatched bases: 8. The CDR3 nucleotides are TGTGCCAGTCGACAGGGTCAAGATGGGGCCAACGTCCTGACTTTC. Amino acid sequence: CASRQGQDGANVLTF.

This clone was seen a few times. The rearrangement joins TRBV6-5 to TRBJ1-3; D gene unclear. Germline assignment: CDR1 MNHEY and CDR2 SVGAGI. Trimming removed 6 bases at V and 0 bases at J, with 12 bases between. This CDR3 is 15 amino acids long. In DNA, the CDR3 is TGTGCCAGCAGCCGAGGACGCAGCTCTGGAAACACCATATATTTT. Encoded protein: CASSRGRSSGNTIYF.

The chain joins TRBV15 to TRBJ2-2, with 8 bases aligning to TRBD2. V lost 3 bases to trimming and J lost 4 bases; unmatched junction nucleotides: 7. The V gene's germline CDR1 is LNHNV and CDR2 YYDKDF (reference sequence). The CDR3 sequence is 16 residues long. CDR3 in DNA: TGTGCCACCAGCAGTTTGGCGGGAGGCCCCACCGGGGAGCTGTTTTTT. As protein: CATSSLAGGPTGELFF.

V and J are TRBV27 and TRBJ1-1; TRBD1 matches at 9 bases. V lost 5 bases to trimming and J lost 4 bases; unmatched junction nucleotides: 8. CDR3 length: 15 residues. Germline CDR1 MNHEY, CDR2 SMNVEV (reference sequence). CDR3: CASSPGGDRVTEAFF. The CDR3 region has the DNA TGTGCCAGCAGTCCTGGGGGGGACAGGGTCACTGAAGCTTTCTTT.